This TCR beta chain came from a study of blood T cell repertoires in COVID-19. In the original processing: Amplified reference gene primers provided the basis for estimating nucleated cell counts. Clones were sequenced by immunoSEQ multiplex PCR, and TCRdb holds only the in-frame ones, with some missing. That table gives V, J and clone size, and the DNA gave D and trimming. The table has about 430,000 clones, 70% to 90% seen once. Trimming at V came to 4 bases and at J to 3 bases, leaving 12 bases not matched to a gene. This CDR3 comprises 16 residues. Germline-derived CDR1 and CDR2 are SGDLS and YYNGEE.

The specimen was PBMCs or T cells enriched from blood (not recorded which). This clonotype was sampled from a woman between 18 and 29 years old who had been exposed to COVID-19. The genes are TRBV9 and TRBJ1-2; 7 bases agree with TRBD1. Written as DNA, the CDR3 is TGTGCCAGCAGCCCTCCCCCTGGGACAGTTGACTATGGCTACACCTTC. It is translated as CASSPPPGTVDYGYTF.